This T cell receptor (beta chain) appears in the sequencing data of a study of T cells in narcolepsy. The study's findings and limits: Same-patient CSF and blood CD4+ T cell clonotypes included HCRT-specific and TRIB2-specific autoreactive ones. Blood of same and different patients, but not healthy controls, reportedly held recurring autoreactive clonotypes.

The table came from immunoSEQ multiplex PCR; TCRdb's copy has only in-frame clones and leaves some out. Found here are roughly 30,000 clones, about four fifths of them singletons; the top ten hold 6.5% to 7%. Comments on this clone: Its specificity is unknown.

The CDR3 is made up of 16 amino acids. J was trimmed by 2 bases and V by 4 bases; bases with no gene match: 4. Germline CDR1 is MNHEY and CDR2 is SVGAGI. Material: memory (CD45RA-) CD4+ T cells from blood. This sequence was found in a human donor in good health. The chain combines TRBV6-5 with TRBJ1-4; 10 bases fit TRBD1. The CDR3 reads CASSWDRGRTNEKLFF. The CDR3 DNA sequence: TGTGCCAGCAGTTGGGACAGGGGAAGGACTAATGAAAAACTGTTTTTT.